What follows describes a single T cell receptor (beta chain). The table lists this clonotype with many counts. Its cognate antigen has yet to be identified. No much larger clone is present one base from it, and per-base qualities are unavailable. The CDR3 numbers 16 residues from cysteine through phenylalanine. CDR3 DNA is the only sequence kept; it has 48 bases, read in frame from the first base. CDR1 and CDR2, per the germline V gene (reference sequence), are LNHDA and SQIVND. At the junction V is shortened by 6 bases and J by 7 bases; bases outside the gene matches: 11. This sample is part of a study of regulatory T cells in long-lasting Graves disease (dated by TCRdb to about 2021). In the study overall: To count as having persistent Graves' disease, a patient had to have received antithyroid drug treatment for over 5 years with TSH receptor autoantibodies remaining persistently positive. Persistent Graves' disease patients were compared with newly diagnosed Graves' disease patients by peripheral blood TCR sequencing and RNA sequencing. The study was registered as a clinical trial and conducted in China. Persistent Graves' disease patients in the clinical cohort had taken antithyroid drugs for roughly 10 years on average. A total of 33 samples underwent TCR sequencing, from around 13 patients with persistent Graves' disease and roughly 20 patients with newly diagnosed Graves' disease. Paper-wide results and their limitations: Compared with newly diagnosed patients, patients with persistent Graves' disease had lower TCR Shannon entropy and fewer highly expanded clones, which suggests clonal expansion. More public clonotypes were shared among persistent patients (2,741) than among newly diagnosed patients (more than 900). Because the primary lesion, thyroid tissue, could not be accessed, the study looked at peripheral blood alone. The authors noted that the small sample size was a limitation that may lower accuracy. Sequencing and analysis were restricted to the TCR beta chain. Preferential use of TRBV28, TRBJ1-2 and TRBJ2-5 was observed in persistent disease, whereas TRBV20-1 and TRBJ2-1 were favored in newly diagnosed disease.

Explained via the paper, the time point label denotes: persistent/refractory GD, antithyroid drugs over 5 years with positive TRAb. RNA was extracted from PBMCs in TRIzol for both TCR sequencing and RNA sequencing. The diagnosis of Graves' disease was made according to American Thyroid Association guidelines. The patients came from an endocrinology department in Xi'an, China. Each patient gave roughly 8.4 milliliters of peripheral blood, collected in an EDTA anticoagulant tube. Ficoll Paque Plus density gradient separation was used to isolate PBMCs, and no further T cell sorting was done. An Agilent 2100 Bioanalyzer and agarose gel were used to assess RNA quality, and a NanoDrop 2000 was used to measure RNA concentration. The method was multiplex PCR. The run used an Illumina HiSeq 4000. To build TCR beta libraries, CDR3 regions were amplified by Arm-PCR using iRepertoire HTBI primers. Before sequencing, the PCR products underwent gel purification. Under the source paper's analysis protocol: Gene usage analysis of CDR3 amino acid clonotypes relied on the 60 to 65 TRBV and 15 or so TRBJ segments identified across samples. COPE and FqMerger were used to merge the filtered high-quality paired reads into contigs. BLAST was used to align contigs to IMGT TRBV, TRBD and TRBJ reference genes, and CDR3 was defined according to IMGT. Clonotypes above 0.1% frequency were classified as highly expanded clones. Repertoire diversity was measured by Shannon entropy, and V-J evenness by the Gini coefficient. Clonotypes shared by more than one individual were considered public. TCRdb trimmed public reads at Q25 via fastp, called clones via MiXCR and kept in-frame beta chains. Rows matching on CDR3 protein sequence are summarized as one entry with the most common DNA and genes. These V and J calls rely on TCRdb rather than the paper's analysis. The sample data list around 510,000 distinct CDR3 sequences, and around 21% of these were observed just once. Over 7.5% of the sample is held by the ten biggest clonotypes.

This sequence was found in a female donor with Graves disease. The source was peripheral blood mononuclear cells (PBMCs), collected when the disease was refractory, from a patient treated with antithyroid drugs. This chain joins TRBV19 to TRBJ2-7; 14 of the junction bases match TRBD2. The DNA reads TGTGCCAGTAGAGGATCCGGGACTAGCGGGAGAAGGGAGCAGTACTTC. It codes for CASRGSGTSGRREQYF.